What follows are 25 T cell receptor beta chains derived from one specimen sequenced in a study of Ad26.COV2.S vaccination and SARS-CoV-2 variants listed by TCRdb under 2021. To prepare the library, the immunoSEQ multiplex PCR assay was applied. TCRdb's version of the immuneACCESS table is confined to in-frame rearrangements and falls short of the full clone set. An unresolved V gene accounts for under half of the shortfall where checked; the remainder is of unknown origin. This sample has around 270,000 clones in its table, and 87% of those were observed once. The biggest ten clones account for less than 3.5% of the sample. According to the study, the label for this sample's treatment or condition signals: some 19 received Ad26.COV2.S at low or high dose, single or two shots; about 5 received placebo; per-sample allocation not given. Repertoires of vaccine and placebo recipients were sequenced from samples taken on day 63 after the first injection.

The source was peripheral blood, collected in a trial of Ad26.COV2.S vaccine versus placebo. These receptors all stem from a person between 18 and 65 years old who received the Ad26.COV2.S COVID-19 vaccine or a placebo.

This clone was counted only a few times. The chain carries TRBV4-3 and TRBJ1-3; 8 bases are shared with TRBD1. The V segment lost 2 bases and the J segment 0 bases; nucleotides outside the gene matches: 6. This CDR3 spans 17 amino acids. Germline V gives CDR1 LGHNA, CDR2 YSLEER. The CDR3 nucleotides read TGCGCCAGCAGCCAAACGGGACAGGTCTACTCTGGAAACACCATATATTTT. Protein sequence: CASSQTGQVYSGNTIYF.

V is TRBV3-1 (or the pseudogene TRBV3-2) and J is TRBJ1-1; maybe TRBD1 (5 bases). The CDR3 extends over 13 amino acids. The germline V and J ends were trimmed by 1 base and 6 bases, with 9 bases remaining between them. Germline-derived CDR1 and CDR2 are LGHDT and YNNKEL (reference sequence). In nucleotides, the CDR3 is TGTGCCAGCAGCCAAGTAGGGACGGCTGAAGCTTTCTTT. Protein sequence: CASSQVGTAEAFF.

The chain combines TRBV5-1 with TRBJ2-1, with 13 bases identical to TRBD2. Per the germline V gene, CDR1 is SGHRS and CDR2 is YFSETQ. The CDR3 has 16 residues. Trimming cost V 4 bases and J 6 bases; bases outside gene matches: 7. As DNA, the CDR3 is TGCGCCAGCAGCGGCACTAGCGGGAGGGCAGGCAATGAGCAGTTCTTC. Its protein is CASSGTSGRAGNEQFF.

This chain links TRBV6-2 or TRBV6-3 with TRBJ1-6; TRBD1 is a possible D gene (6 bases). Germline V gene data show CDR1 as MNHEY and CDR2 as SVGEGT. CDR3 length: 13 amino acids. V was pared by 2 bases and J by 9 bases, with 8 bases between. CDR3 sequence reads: CASSYRGGSPLHF. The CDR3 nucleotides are TGTGCCAGCAGTTACAGGGGGGGTTCACCCCTCCACTTT.

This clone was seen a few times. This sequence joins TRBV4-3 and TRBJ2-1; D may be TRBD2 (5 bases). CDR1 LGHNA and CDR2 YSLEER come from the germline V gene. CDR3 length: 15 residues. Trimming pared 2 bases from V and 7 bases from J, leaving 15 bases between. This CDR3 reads CASSQPSGGGNEQFF. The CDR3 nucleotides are TGCGCCAGCAGCCAACCCAGTGGAGGTGGGAATGAGCAGTTCTTC.

CDR3 sequence: CASSRAGNDRAHGYTF. Here the CDR3 DNA reads TGTGCCAGCAGCCGCGCGGGAAACGACAGGGCCCATGGCTACACCTTC. The chain recombines TRBV7-2 with TRBJ1-2, with 7 nucleotides matching TRBD1. From germline, CDR1 is SGHTA and CDR2 FQGNSA. The CDR3 totals 16 residues. Germline trimming cut 5 bases from V and 6 bases from J; bases unmatched to any gene: 15. Filled out from reference TRBV7-2 and TRBJ1-2, the complete variable domain reads GAGVSQSPSNKVTEKGKDVELRCDPISGHTALYWYRQSLGQGLEFLIYFQGNSAPDKSGLPSDRFSAERTGGSVSTLTIQRTQQEDSAVYLCASSRAGNDRAHGYTFGSGTRLTVV.

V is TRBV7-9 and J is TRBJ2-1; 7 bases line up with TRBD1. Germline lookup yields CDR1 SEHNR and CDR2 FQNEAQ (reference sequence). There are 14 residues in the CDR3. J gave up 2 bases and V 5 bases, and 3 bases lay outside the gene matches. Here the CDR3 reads CASSHGQAYNEQFF. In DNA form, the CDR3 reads TGTGCCAGCAGCCATGGACAGGCCTACAATGAGCAGTTCTTC.

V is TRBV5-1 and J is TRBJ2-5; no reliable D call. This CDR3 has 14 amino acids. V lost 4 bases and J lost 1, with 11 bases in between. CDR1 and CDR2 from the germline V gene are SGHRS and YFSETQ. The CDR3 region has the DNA TGCGCCAGCAGCCTCCAGGTCACCCAAGAGACCCAGTACTTC. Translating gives CASSLQVTQETQYF.

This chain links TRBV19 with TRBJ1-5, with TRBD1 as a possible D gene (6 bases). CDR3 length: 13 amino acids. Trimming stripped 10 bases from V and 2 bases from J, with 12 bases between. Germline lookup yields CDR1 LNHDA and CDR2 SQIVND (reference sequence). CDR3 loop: CATQGRGNQPQHF. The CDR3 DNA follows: TGTGCCACACAGGGTCGGGGCAATCAGCCCCAGCATTTT.

The CDR3 DNA follows: TGCGCCAGCAGCCAAGATGTAGGTCCGGGTGAGCAGTTCTTC. It translates to CASSQDVGPGEQFF. The V gene is TRBV4-1, the J gene TRBJ2-1; the D is unclear. The V and J ends lost 0 bases and 9 bases respectively, with 12 bases between them. Germline V gives CDR1 MGHRA, CDR2 YSYEKL. This CDR3 has 14 residues.

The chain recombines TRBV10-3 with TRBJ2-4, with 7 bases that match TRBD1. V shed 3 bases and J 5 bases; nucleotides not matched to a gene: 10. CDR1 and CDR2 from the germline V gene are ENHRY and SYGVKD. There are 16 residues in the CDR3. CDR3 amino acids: CAISESIVGTENIQYF. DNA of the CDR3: TGTGCCATCAGTGAATCGATTGTTGGGACAGAAAACATTCAGTACTTC.

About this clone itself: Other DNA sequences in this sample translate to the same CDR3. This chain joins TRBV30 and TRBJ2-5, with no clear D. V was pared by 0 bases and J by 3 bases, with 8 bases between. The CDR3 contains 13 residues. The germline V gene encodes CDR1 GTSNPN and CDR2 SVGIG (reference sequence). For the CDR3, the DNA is TGTGCCTGGAGTGTACTTGCGGAAGAGACCCAGTACTTC. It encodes CAWSVLAEETQYF.

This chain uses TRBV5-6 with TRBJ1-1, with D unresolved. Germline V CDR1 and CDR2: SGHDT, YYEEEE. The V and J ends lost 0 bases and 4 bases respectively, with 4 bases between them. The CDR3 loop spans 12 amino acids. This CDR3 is CASSLDITEAFF. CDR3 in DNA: TGTGCCAGCAGCTTGGATATCACTGAAGCTTTCTTT.

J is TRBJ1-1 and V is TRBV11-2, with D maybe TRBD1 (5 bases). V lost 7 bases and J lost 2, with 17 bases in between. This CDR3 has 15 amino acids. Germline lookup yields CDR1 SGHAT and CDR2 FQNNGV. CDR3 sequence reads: CASTALTVKNTEAFF. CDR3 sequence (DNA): TGTGCCAGCACCGCCTTGACAGTAAAAAACACTGAAGCTTTCTTT.

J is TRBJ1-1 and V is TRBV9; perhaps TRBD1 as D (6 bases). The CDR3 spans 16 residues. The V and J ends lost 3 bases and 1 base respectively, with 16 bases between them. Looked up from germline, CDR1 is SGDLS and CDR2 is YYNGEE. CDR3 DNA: TGTGCCAGCAGCGACCATAGGGACATACGGAACACTGAAGCTTTCTTT. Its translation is CASSDHRDIRNTEAFF.

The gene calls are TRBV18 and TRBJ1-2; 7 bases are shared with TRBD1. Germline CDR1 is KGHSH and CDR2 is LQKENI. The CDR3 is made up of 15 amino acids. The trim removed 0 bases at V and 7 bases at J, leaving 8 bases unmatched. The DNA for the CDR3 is TGTGCCAGCTCACCACCAGCAAGACAGGGTTTTGGCTACACCTTC. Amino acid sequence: CASSPPARQGFGYTF.

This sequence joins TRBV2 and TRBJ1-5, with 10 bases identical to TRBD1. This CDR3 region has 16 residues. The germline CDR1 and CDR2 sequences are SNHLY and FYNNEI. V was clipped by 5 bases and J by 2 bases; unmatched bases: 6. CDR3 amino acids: CASSPSGTGGNQPQHF. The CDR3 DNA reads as TGTGCCAGCAGTCCTTCCGGGACAGGGGGCAATCAGCCCCAGCATTTT.

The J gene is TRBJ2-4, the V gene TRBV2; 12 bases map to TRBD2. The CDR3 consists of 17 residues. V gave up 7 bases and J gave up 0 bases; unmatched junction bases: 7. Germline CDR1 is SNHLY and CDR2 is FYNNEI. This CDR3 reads CASKRLAGEVAKNIQYF. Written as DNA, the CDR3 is TGTGCCAGCAAACGACTAGCGGGAGAGGTAGCCAAAAACATTCAGTACTTC.

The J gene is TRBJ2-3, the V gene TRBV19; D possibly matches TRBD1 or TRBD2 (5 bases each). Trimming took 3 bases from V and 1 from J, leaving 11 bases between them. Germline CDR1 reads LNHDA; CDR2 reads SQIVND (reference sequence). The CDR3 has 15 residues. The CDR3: CASSIGVGRTDTQYF. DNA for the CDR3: TGTGCCAGTAGTATCGGGGTGGGGCGCACAGATACGCAGTATTTT.

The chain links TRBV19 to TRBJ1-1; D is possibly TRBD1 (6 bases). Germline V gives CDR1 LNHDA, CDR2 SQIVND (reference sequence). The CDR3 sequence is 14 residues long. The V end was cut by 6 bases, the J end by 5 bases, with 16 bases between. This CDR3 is CASRFGGRTTEAFF. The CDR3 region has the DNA TGTGCCAGTAGGTTTGGGGGGCGCACGACTGAAGCTTTCTTT. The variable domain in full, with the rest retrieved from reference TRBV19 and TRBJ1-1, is DGGITQSPKYLFRKEGQNVTLSCEQNLNHDAMYWYRQDPGQGLRLIYYSQIVNDFQKGDIAEGYSVSREKKESFPLTVTSAQKNPTAFYLCASRFGGRTTEAFFGQGTRLTVV.

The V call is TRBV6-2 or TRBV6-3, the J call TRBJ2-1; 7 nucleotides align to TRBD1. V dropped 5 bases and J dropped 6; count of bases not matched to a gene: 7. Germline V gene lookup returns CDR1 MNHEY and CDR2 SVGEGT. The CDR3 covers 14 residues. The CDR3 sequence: CASSTWDRSNEQFF. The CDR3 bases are TGTGCCAGCAGTACGTGGGACAGATCCAATGAGCAGTTCTTC.

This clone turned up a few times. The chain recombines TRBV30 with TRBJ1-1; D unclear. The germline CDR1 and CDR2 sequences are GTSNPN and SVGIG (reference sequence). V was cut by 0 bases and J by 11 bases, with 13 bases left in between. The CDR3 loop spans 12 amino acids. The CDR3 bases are TGTGCCTGGAGTGTACCCAGGAGGTTGGCTTTCTTT. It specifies CAWSVPRRLAFF.

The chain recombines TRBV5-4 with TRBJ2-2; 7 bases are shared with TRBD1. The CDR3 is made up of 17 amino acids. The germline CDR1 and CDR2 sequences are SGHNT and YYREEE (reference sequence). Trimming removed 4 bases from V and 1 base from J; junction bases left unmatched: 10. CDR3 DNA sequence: TGTGCCAGCAGCCCACGGCCGGGACAGATGAACACCGGGGAGCTGTTTTTT. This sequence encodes CASSPRPGQMNTGELFF. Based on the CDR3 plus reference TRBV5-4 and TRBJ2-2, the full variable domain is ETGVTQSPTHLIKTRGQQVTLRCSSQSGHNTVSWYQQALGQGPQFIFQYYREEENGRGNFPPRFSGLQFPNYSSELNVNALELDDSALYLCASSPRPGQMNTGELFFGEGSRLTVL.

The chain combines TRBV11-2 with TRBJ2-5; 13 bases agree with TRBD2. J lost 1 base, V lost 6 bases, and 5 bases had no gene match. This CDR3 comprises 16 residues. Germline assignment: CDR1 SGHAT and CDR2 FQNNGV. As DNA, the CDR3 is TGTGCCAGCAGGCCGGGGACTAGCGGGGTCCAAGAGACCCAGTACTTC. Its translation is CASRPGTSGVQETQYF.

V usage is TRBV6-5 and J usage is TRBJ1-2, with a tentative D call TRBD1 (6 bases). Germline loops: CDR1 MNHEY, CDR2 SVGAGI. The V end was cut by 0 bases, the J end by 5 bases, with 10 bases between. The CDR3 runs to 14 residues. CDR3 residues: CASSYSGTLYGYTF. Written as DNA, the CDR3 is TGTGCCAGCAGTTACTCGGGGACACTGTATGGCTACACCTTC.